The rows below give T cell receptor beta chains drawn from one sample of a study of response to subunit inactivated influenza vaccine. Via MiXCR, TCRdb re-called the RT-PCR reads, giving one row per CDR3 protein. The repertoire holds roughly 630,000 distinct CDR3 sequences, with about 14% as singletons. The material was PBMCs from blood, obtained roughly 2 weeks before vaccination. Receptors originate from a man in his fifties who received an inactivated influenza vaccine. Each CDR3 is given with its conserved first and last residue. D genes are given only for firm matches. Size is omitted from some rows. Given values are once, few, many or a class for expanded clones.

few,TRBV7-9,TRBJ1-4,.,CASSFGGPETKLFF,TGTGCCAGCAGCTTCGGAGGGCCTGAGACAAAACTGTTTTTT
many,TRBV5-1,TRBJ2-1,.,CASRPRLTPSLSEQFF,TGCGCCAGCAGACCTCGACTCACGCCCTCACTCAGTGAGCAGTTCTTC
.,TRBV12-3/TRBV12-4,TRBJ2-1,.,CASSLAPQLNEQFF,TGTGCCAGCAGTTTAGCGCCCCAGTTAAATGAGCAGTTCTTC
many,TRBV10-3,TRBJ1-1,.,CAIRRTVNTEAFF,TGTGCCATCAGGAGGACGGTGAACACTGAAGCTTTCTTT
few,TRBV4-3,TRBJ1-2,.,CASSQGRAPIQRNGYTF,TGCGCCAGCAGCCAAGGGCGGGCTCCTATTCAGAGAAATGGCTACACCTTC
.,TRBV4-1,TRBJ2-7,TRBD2,CASSQVVAGLYEQYF,TGCGCCAGCAGCCAAGTTGTAGCGGGGCTCTACGAGCAGTACTTC
many,TRBV12-3/TRBV12-4,TRBJ2-5,.,CASSFGLEETQYF,TGTGCCAGCAGTTTTGGACTGGAAGAGACCCAGTACTTC
.,TRBV6-4,TRBJ1-2,.,CASSDSAGSGYTF,TGTGCCAGCAGTGACTCGGCAGGGTCGGGCTACACCTTC
.,TRBV12-3/TRBV12-4,TRBJ1-6,.,CASSQTGRNSPLHF,TGTGCCAGCAGTCAGACAGGACGTAATTCACCCCTCCACTTT
few,TRBV5-1,TRBJ2-3,TRBD2,CASSLGLAGVGVRYF,TGCGCCAGCAGCTTGGGACTAGCGGGAGTTGGCGTACGGTATTTT
few,TRBV5-1,TRBJ2-2,.,CASRPRLSSGGELFF,TGCGCCAGCAGACCGCGCCTATCAAGCGGCGGGGAGCTGTTTTTT
few,TRBV12-3/TRBV12-4,TRBJ2-1,.,CASLRTADNEQFF,TGTGCCAGCCTACGGACAGCTGACAATGAGCAGTTCTTC
few,TRBV12-3/TRBV12-4,TRBJ2-1,.,CASSPSAGHNEQFF,TGTGCCAGCAGTCCGAGCGCAGGTCACAATGAGCAGTTCTTC
.,TRBV20-1,TRBJ1-1,.,CSASRGLTEAFF,TGCAGTGCTAGTCGGGGGTTGACTGAAGCTTTCTTT
few,TRBV7-2,TRBJ2-1,TRBD2,CASSSTSGLPNEQFF,TGTGCCAGCAGCTCGACTAGCGGACTCCCCAATGAGCAGTTCTTC
few,TRBV20-1,TRBJ2-1,TRBD1,CSAGQGASYNEQFF,TGCAGTGCGGGACAGGGGGCATCCTACAATGAGCAGTTCTTC
.,TRBV14,TRBJ1-5,TRBD1,CASPYSDRGHQPQHF,TGTGCCAGCCCATACTCCGACAGGGGCCATCAGCCCCAGCATTTT
few,TRBV4-3,TRBJ2-1,.,CASSPRPGVEQFF,TGCGCCAGCAGCCCCCGGCCGGGAGTTGAGCAGTTCTTC
.,TRBV12-3/TRBV12-4,TRBJ1-5,.,CASSGLDQPQHF,TGTGCCAGCAGTGGACTGGATCAGCCCCAGCATTTT
few,TRBV11-2,TRBJ2-7,TRBD2,CASTTVAGGYEQYF,TGTGCCAGCACGACGGTAGCGGGAGGCTACGAGCAGTACTTC
.,TRBV5-1,TRBJ2-5,TRBD1,CASSHRTGGETQYF,TGCGCCAGCAGCCACCGGACAGGGGGGGAGACCCAGTACTTC
few,TRBV7-2,TRBJ1-2,.,CASSLATWELYYGYTF,TGTGCCAGCAGCTTAGCGACATGGGAGCTATACTATGGCTACACCTTC
few,TRBV12-3/TRBV12-4,TRBJ2-5,.,CASSFVAVETQYF,TGTGCCAGCAGTTTTGTGGCGGTGGAGACCCAGTACTTC
few,TRBV18,TRBJ2-1,TRBD2,CASSPRTSGIGYNEQFF,TGTGCCAGCTCACCACGGACTAGCGGAATCGGATACAATGAGCAGTTCTTC
few,TRBV12-3/TRBV12-4,TRBJ2-7,.,CASSSQTGPSSYEQYF,TGTGCCAGCAGTTCTCAGACAGGTCCTAGCTCCTACGAGCAGTACTTC
few,TRBV5-8,TRBJ1-6,.,CASSLPQGGGSPLHF,TGTGCCAGCAGCTTGCCCCAGGGAGGCGGATCACCCCTCCACTTT
few,TRBV9,TRBJ2-7,TRBD2,CASNKRGEAYEQYF,TGTGCCAGCAACAAACGGGGGGAGGCCTACGAGCAGTACTTC
few,TRBV12-3/TRBV12-4,TRBJ2-3,.,CASTPRGAGTDTQYF,TGTGCCAGCACGCCCCGGGGGGCGGGTACAGATACGCAGTATTTT
.,TRBV5-6,TRBJ2-4,.,CASSLNQMENIQYF,TGTGCCAGCAGCTTGAACCAGATGGAAAACATTCAGTACTTC
many,TRBV20-1,TRBJ1-2,.,CSAQDSSYGYTF,TGCAGTGCTCAGGACAGCTCCTATGGCTACACCTTC
.,TRBV7-8,TRBJ2-6,.,CASSLRRLLSSSSGANVLTF,TGTGCCAGCAGCTTACGGCGGCTCCTCTCCTCTAGCTCTGGGGCCAACGTCCTGACTTTC
.,TRBV5-1,TRBJ1-3,.,CASSPIRASSGNTIYF,TGCGCCAGCAGCCCGATTCGGGCCTCCTCTGGAAACACCATATATTTT
.,TRBV7-8,TRBJ1-5,.,CASSLMAGNQPQHF,TGTGCCAGCAGCTTAATGGCAGGCAATCAGCCCCAGCATTTT
.,TRBV29-1,TRBJ1-2,TRBD1,CSIRDSYGYTF,TGCAGCATCCGGGACAGCTATGGCTACACCTTC
few,TRBV2,TRBJ2-7,.,CASSMGSGTYEQYF,TGTGCCAGCAGTATGGGTAGCGGAACATACGAGCAGTACTTC